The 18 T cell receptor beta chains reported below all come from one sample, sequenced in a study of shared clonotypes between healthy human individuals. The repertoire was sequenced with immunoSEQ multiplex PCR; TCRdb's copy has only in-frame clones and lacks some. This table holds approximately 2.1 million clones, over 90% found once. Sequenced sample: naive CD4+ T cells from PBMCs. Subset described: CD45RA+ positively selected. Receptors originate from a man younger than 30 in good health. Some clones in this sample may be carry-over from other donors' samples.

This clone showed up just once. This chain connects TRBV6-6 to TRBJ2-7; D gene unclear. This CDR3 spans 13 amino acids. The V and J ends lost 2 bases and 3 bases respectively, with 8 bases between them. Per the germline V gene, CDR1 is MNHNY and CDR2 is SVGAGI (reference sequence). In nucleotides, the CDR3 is TGTGCCAGCAGTTACGGCAGGTACTACGAGCAGTACTTC. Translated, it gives CASSYGRYYEQYF.

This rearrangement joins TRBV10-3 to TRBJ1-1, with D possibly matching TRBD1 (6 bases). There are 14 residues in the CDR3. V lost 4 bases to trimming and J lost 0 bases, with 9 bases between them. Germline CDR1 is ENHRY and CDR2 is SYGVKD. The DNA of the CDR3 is TGTGCCATCAGTGTTAAGGGGGTGAACACTGAAGCTTTCTTT. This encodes CAISVKGVNTEAFF.

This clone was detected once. The CDR3 nucleotides read TGTGCCAGCAGTGAGACCCCGACTAGCGGTTTAAACAATGAGCAGTTCTTC. Translating it yields CASSETPTSGLNNEQFF. The V and J genes are TRBV6-1 and TRBJ2-1, with 9 bases fitting TRBD2. V trimming: 3 bases; J trimming: 5 bases; junction bases outside the gene matches: 11. Germline V CDR1 and CDR2: MNHNS, SASEGT. The CDR3 covers 17 residues.

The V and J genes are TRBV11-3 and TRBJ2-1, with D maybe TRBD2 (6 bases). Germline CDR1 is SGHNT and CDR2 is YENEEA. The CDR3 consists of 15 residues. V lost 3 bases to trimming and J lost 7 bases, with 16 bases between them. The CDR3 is CASSFGSTGVNEQFF. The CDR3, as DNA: TGTGCCAGCAGCTTTGGGTCAACGGGAGTTAATGAGCAGTTCTTC.

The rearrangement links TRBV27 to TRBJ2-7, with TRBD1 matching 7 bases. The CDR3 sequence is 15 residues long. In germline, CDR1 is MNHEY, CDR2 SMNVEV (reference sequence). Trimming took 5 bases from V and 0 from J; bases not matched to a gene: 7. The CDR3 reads CASSVTGWSSYEQYF. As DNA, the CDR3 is TGTGCCAGCAGTGTGACAGGGTGGAGCTCCTACGAGCAGTACTTC.

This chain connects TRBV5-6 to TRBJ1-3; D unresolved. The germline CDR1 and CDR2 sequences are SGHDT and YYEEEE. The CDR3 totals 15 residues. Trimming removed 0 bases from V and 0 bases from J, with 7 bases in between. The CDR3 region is CASSLGLNSGNTIYF. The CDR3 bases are TGTGCCAGCAGCTTGGGACTGAACTCTGGAAACACCATATATTTT.

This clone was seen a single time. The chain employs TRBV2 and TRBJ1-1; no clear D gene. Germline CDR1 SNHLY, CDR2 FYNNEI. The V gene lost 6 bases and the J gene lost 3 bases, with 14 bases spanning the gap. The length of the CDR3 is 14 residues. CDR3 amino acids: CASRGIHADTEAFF. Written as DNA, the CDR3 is TGTGCCAGCAGGGGCATTCATGCGGACACTGAAGCTTTCTTT.

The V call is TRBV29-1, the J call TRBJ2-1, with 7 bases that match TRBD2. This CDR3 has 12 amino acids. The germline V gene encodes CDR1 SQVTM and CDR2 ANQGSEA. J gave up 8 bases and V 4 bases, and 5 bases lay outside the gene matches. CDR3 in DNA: TGCAGCGTTGCGGGAGGACCGGATGAGCAGTTCTTC. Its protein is CSVAGGPDEQFF.

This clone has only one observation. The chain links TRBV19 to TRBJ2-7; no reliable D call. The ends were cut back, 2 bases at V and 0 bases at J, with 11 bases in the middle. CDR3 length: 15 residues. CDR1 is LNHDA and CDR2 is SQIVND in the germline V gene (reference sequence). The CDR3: CASSIYGSPSYEQYF. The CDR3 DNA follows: TGTGCCAGTAGTATATACGGCAGCCCCTCCTACGAGCAGTACTTC.

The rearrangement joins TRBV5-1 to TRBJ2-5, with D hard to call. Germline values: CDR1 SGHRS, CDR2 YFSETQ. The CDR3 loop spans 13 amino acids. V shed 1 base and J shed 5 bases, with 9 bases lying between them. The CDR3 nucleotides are TGCGCCAGCAGCTTGAAAGGGCCGGAGACCCAGTACTTC. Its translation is CASSLKGPETQYF. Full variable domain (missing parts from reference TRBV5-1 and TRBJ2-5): KAGVTQTPRYLIKTRGQQVTLSCSPISGHRSVSWYQQTPGQGLQFLFEYFSETQRNKGNFPGRFSGRQFSNSRSEMNVSTLELGDSALYLCASSLKGPETQYFGPGTRLLVL.

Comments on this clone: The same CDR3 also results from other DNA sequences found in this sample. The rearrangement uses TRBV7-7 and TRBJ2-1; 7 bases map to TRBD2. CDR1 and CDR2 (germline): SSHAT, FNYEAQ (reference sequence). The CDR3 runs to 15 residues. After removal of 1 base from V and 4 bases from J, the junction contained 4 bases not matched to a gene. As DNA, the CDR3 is TGTGCCAGCAGCTTAGGGACTAGGGATTACAATGAGCAGTTCTTC. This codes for CASSLGTRDYNEQFF. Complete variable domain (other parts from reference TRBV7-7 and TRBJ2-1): GAGVSQSPRYKVTKRGQDVTLRCDPISSHATLYWYQQALGQGPEFLTYFNYEAQPDKSGLPSDRFSAERPEGSISTLTIQRTEQRDSAMYRCASSLGTRDYNEQFFGPGTRLTVL.

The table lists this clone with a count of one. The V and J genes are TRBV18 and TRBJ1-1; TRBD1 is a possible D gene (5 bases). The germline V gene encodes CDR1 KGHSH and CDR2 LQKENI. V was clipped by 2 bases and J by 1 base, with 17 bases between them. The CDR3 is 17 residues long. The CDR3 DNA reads TGTGCCAGCTCACCAGTTGCCGGGGCCAGCCCGAACACTGAAGCTTTCTTT. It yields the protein CASSPVAGASPNTEAFF.

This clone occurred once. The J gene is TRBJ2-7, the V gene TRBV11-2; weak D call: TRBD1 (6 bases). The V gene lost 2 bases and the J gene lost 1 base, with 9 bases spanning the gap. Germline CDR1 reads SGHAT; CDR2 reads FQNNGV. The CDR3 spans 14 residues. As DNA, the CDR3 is TGTGCCAGCAGCTTATTTCAGGGGTCCTACGAGCAGTACTTC. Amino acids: CASSLFQGSYEQYF.

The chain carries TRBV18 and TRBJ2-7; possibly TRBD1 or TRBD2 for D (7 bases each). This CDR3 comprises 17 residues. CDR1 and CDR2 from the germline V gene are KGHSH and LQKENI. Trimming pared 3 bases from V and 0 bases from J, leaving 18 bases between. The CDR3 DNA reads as TGTGCCAGCTCACCCTTCTCGACAGGGACTAACTCCTACGAGCAGTACTTC. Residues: CASSPFSTGTNSYEQYF.

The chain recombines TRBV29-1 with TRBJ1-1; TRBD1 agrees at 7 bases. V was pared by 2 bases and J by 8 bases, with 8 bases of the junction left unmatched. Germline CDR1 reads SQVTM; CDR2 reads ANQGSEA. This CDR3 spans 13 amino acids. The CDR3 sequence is CSVEMRQGGEAFF. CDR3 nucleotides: TGCAGCGTTGAAATGAGACAGGGTGGCGAAGCTTTCTTT.

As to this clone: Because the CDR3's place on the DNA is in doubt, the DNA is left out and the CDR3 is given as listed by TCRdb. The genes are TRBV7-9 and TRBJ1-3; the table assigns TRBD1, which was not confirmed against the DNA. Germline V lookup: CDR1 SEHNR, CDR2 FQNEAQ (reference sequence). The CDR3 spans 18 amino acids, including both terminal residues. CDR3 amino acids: CASSFLWGRQVSGNTIYF.

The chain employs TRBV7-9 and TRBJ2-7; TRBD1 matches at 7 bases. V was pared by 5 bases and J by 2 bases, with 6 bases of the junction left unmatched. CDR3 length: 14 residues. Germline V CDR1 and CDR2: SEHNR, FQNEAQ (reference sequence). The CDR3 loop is CASSPQTGTYEQYF. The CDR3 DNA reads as TGTGCCAGCAGCCCACAGACAGGGACCTACGAGCAGTACTTC.

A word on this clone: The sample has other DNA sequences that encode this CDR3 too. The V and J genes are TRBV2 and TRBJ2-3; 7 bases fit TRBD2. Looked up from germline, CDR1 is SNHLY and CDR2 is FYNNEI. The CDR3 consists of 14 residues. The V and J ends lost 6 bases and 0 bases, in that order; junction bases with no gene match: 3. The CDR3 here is CASSLAASTDTQYF. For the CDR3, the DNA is TGTGCCAGCAGCCTAGCGGCGAGCACAGATACGCAGTATTTT.